One TCR beta chain is described in this entry. The antigen is not known. The sample originates from a study of human T cells and chemical hapten exposure. About the research overall: Patch tests applied 0.01% DPC to the upper back, read at 6 days. The patients were mostly female; they had alopecia areata, totalis or universalis.

The germline gives CDR1 SGHTA, CDR2 FQGNSA. The V and J ends lost 1 base and 6 bases, in that order; junction bases with no gene match: 8. The CDR3 sequence is 17 residues long. One entry per CDR3 protein results from TCRdb running MiXCR on the RACE reads. Among tens of thousands of distinct CDR3 sequences listed, roughly a tenth were seen once. General study findings and limits: Those TCRs sitting above 1 in 1000 frequency stayed the same with DPC sensitization. Given that the donors had alopecia, their immune response may differ from that seen in healthy people.

Time point denoted: patch test 2, 6 weeks after DPC sensitization. The treatment was: therapeutic diphenylcyclopropenone sensitization with weekly scalp DPC. Sequenced material: whole blood, taken in connection with sensitization to the hapten diphenylcyclopropenone (DPC). The TCR was taken from a woman under 40 with alopecia areata. Some clones in this sample may be carry-over from other donors' samples. This chain connects TRBV7-2 to TRBJ2-7, with 14 bases identical to TRBD2. CDR3 nucleotides: TGTGCCAGCAGCTTAGGACTAGCGGGGGGGCACCGGAGCGAGCAGTACTTC. It encodes CASSLGLAGGHRSEQYF.